This T cell receptor beta chain was sequenced in a study of long-term antiretroviral therapy in people with HIV (dated by TCRdb to about 2022). At the level of the whole study: The earliest samples were collected about a decade before the 2015 WHO recommendation for immediate ART, when ART was typically delayed until CD4 counts fell. Of the approximately 32 participants with HIV, 10 to 11 were female. The cohort contributed 150 to 200 cryopreserved PBMC samples from a few dozen adults with confirmed HIV infection, collected serially over a mean of about six years (range 1-12). No cross-contamination during QIAcube processing was seen in test extractions of a monoclonal T-cell line run alongside 25 to 35 polyclonal samples. Whether ART initiation and durable HIV suppression were associated with changes in peripheral blood TRB repertoire composition and diversity was tested in a retrospective serial study.

Unmatched junction bases come to 2, with V trimmed by 2 bases and J by 5 bases. Inclusive of the bounding cysteine and phenylalanine, the CDR3 is 14 residues long. The retained sequence is limited to the CDR3, 42 bases, with the frame set at the first base. Looking up the germline V gene (reference sequence) yields CDR1 GTSNPN and CDR2 SVGIG. The immunoSEQ hsTCRB v3.0 assay was used at survey level resolution to sequence the TRB variable region. TRB sequencing targeted a depth of 40,000-50,000 T-cell genomes per sample. Pooled TRB libraries were sequenced on an Illumina MiSeq with a v3 150-cycle kit. As for the original processing: Analysis of repertoires was carried out in R inside a reproducible Nextflow workflow spanning QC, data transformation and analysis. Custom analyses were implemented in LymphoSeq2, an R package for AIRR-Seq data exploration. Four samples that yielded fewer than 5000 total TRB sequences were excluded, so that fewer than 250 HIV repertoires were analyzed. Of the 188 retained HIV repertoires, under 65 were collected before and 120 to 130 after ART initiation. Repertoires were downsampled to 5000 TRB nucleotide sequences, and summary statistics were averaged over 100 downsampling iterations. TRB sequences were retained for analysis only if CDR3 regions of at least seven amino acids were present. Diversity was measured with a Shannon entropy-derived clonality score and the Gini coefficient. In repertoire networks, the top 5000 CDR3 amino acid sequences were linked whenever an edit distance of one separated two sequences. Antigen specificity groups and MHC restriction were predicted for TRB CDR3 amino acid sequences with GLIPH2. CDR3 amino acid sequences were matched against VDJdb and McPAS-TCR to flag known CMV, EBV, HIV or tissue antigen associations. Pre-ART, post-ART and control groups were compared with Wilcoxon signed-rank tests and Holm-Bonferroni correction. TCRdb mirrors the immuneACCESS table, restricted to in-frame sequences. Some clones are absent from its copies; in checked studies, under half trace to an unresolved V gene, and the reason for the others is unknown. That table supplies the V and J calls and clone size; D and trimming were determined from the DNA. Within this sample are about 20,000 clones, with approximately 90% of them counted one time only. Roughly 9.2% of the sample lies in the top ten.

Here is what the overall study found, with its caveats: Compared with controls, HIV repertoires had narrower CDR3 length ranges, and the network structure pointed to an antigen-experienced repertoire that shifted only slightly toward naive after ART. Because PBMC availability was limited, only the TCR beta chain was sequenced, with no alpha chain pairing. Samples dated from the mid-2000s to the late 2010s, and the ART regimens used may be less effective than current ones. No data were available on ART adherence, viral resistance or therapy changes, limiting inferences about post-ART repertoire changes. Expanded TRB clones identified before ART initiation dominated the repertoire across all time points, though the dominance fluctuated and decreased in many PLHIV after ART. A significant increase in TRB diversity was found to be associated with ART initiation, although TRB diversity was observed to remain significantly below that of transplant donor controls even after long-term ART. Unsorted PBMC were profiled instead of sorted CD4+ and CD8+ T cells because pre-ART samples had limited cell numbers.

In regard to this clone: Its antigen is currently not known. No base qualities exist here, and no much larger clone lies one base off it.

Participants were included only if at least one PBMC sample before ART initiation and at least two post-ART samples were available. Treatment was received in the United States of America by all participants with HIV. Before DNA extraction, cryopreserved samples containing roughly 0.9-10 million PBMC were thawed and washed. At the time of the earliest PBMC sample for each participant with HIV, ages ranged from roughly 20 to 60 years. PBMC samples from each participant spanned 1-4 timepoints before ART initiation and 2-8 timepoints after ART initiation, with a median of 7 samples. Serial HIV viral load, CD4+ T-cell count, ART history and demographic data were obtained for every participant. Using a Qiagen kit on a QIAcube, genomic DNA was extracted from unsorted PBMC, with samples processed in batches of 12.

The sequence was collected from a woman in her twenties or thirties with HIV. Here the chain combines TRBV30 and TRBJ1-5, and TRBD1 matches 11 of the central bases. Sequenced here: unsorted PBMCs, sampled 4.4 years before starting antiretroviral therapy. The DNA sequence is as follows: TGTGCCTGGAGTCCGGGACAGGGGGATCAGCCCCAGCATTTT. It specifies CAWSPGQGDQPQHF.